This T cell receptor (beta chain) was identified during a study of human T cells and chemical hapten exposure. The study used a library that attached unique molecular identifiers to individual cDNA molecules. A single record per CDR3 protein comes from TCRdb applying MiXCR to the RACE reads. The sample lists about 69,000 distinct CDR3 sequences, 30% to 35% occurring once. CDR1 is DFQATT and CDR2 is SNEGSKA in the germline V gene (reference sequence). J was trimmed by 7 bases and V by 6 bases; bases with no gene match: 14. CDR3 size: 14 residues. Described time point: patch test 1, 2 weeks after DPC sensitization. Treatment indicated: therapeutic diphenylcyclopropenone sensitization with weekly scalp DPC. Study-level results: Compared with pre-sensitization or healthy control sets, expanded TCRs clustered more. DPC sensitization did not alter TCRs above 1 in 1000 frequency.

In regard to this clonotype: Its specificity is not known.

The V call is TRBV20-1, the J call TRBJ1-2; 7 positions agree with TRBD1. This specimen was whole blood, taken in connection with sensitization to the hapten diphenylcyclopropenone (DPC). This clonotype was sampled from a man aged 40-55 years with alopecia areata. Some clones in this sample may be carry-over from other donors' samples. CDR3 nucleotide sequence: TGCAGTGCAAGACCGGGACAGCTAGGCTCTGGCTACACCTTC. This encodes CSARPGQLGSGYTF.